The rows below give T cell receptor beta chains drawn from one sample of a study of cytomegalovirus exposure and HLA in healthy donors. TCRdb keeps only in-frame clones here, not all; method: immunoSEQ multiplex PCR. Of around 170,000 clones in the sample, 88% were seen once. Source material: PBMCs. Source of these receptors: a man aged 18-30 years in good health and CMV-seronegative. CDR3s include the opening cysteine and the closing phenylalanine or tryptophan. The D gene is left open where the match is weak. Part of the rows lack a size; the others show once, few, many or a class for expanded clones.

j_call clone_size d_call v_call cdr3_length cdr3_aa cdr3_nt
TRBJ1-1 few NA TRBV5-5 13 CASSQGLSTEAFF TGTGCCAGCTCCCAGGGTTTGAGCACTGAAGCTTTCTTT
TRBJ2-2 NA NA TRBV10-1 15 CASSEQATNTGELFF TGCGCCAGCAGTGAACAGGCGACGAACACCGGGGAGCTGTTTTTT
TRBJ1-2 NA NA TRBV7-9 13 CASNPSGHYGYTF TGTGCCAGCAACCCCTCAGGGCACTATGGCTACACCTTC
TRBJ1-1 NA TRBD1 TRBV11-2 14 CASSLAQGVTEAFF TGTGCCAGCAGCTTGGCACAGGGGGTCACTGAAGCTTTCTTT
TRBJ1-5 NA NA TRBV11-2 13 CASSLSSNQPQHF TGTGCCAGCAGCCTTAGTTCGAATCAGCCCCAGCATTTT
TRBJ2-1 NA TRBD2 TRBV5-1 15 CASAFGGGWVDEQFF TGCGCCAGCGCCTTCGGGGGAGGGTGGGTTGATGAGCAGTTCTTC
TRBJ2-1 NA TRBD2 TRBV15 14 CATSVDHRGDEQFF TGTGCCACCAGTGTGGACCACCGGGGGGATGAGCAGTTCTTC
TRBJ2-2 NA NA TRBV5-1 15 CASSPNTQGGGELFF TGCGCCAGCAGTCCTAACACGCAGGGTGGCGGGGAGCTGTTTTTT
TRBJ1-5 few NA TRBV10-2 14 CASSDRSSNQPQHF TGCGCCAGCAGTGACAGGTCTAGCAATCAGCCCCAGCATTTT
TRBJ2-4 NA TRBD1 TRBV5-6 14 CASSPGQGENIQYF TGTGCCAGCAGCCCGGGACAGGGCGAAAACATTCAGTACTTC
TRBJ2-7 few NA TRBV4-2 14 CASSQGTLGSEQYF TGTGCCAGCAGCCAAGGGACGCTGGGGAGCGAGCAGTACTTC
TRBJ1-2 NA NA TRBV28 12 CATAGTNYGYTF TGTGCCACGGCAGGGACTAACTATGGCTACACCTTC
TRBJ1-5 once NA TRBV28 14 CASTLSGFNQPQHF TGTGCCAGCACCCTGTCCGGGTTTAATCAGCCCCAGCATTTT
TRBJ2-7 NA TRBD1 TRBV11-2 18 CASSLAGTEQVTAYEQYF TGTGCCAGCAGCTTAGCTGGGACAGAGCAAGTCACAGCCTACGAGCAGTACTTC
TRBJ1-4 NA NA TRBV29-1 15 CSARGLTATNEKLFF TGCAGCGCCCGGGGATTAACCGCAACTAATGAAAAACTGTTTTTT
TRBJ2-7 NA TRBD1 TRBV2 14 CASSVGQGADEQYF TGTGCCAGCAGCGTAGGACAGGGGGCGGACGAGCAGTACTTC
TRBJ1-1 NA TRBD1 TRBV29-1 14 CSARQGDGDTEAFF TGCAGCGCCCGACAGGGGGACGGGGACACTGAAGCTTTCTTT
TRBJ2-1 NA TRBD2 TRBV4-3 16 CASSPTGTSGSDEQFF TGCGCCAGCAGCCCGACCGGGACTAGCGGGAGTGATGAGCAGTTCTTC
TRBJ1-2 NA TRBD1 TRBV4-3 13 CASSQLQGGGYTF TGCGCCAGCAGCCAATTACAGGGGGGCGGCTACACCTTC
TRBJ2-3 NA NA TRBV7-9 15 CASSLASGRGDTQYF TGTGCCAGCAGCTTAGCGTCCGGGAGAGGAGATACGCAGTATTTT
TRBJ2-2 NA NA TRBV2 15 CASRATAANTGELFF TGTGCCAGCAGGGCGACAGCCGCGAACACCGGGGAGCTGTTTTTT
TRBJ1-6 NA NA TRBV28 15 CASNPGGHFNSPLHF TGTGCCAGCAATCCGGGCGGACACTTTAATTCACCCCTCCACTTT
TRBJ1-3 NA NA TRBV19 14 CASTQGLSGNTIYF TGTGCCAGTACGCAGGGGCTGTCTGGAAACACCATATATTTT
TRBJ1-2 NA NA TRBV7-9 14 CASRAGASNYGYTF TGTGCCAGCAGAGCTGGAGCCTCCAACTATGGCTACACCTTC
TRBJ2-7 NA TRBD2 TRBV5-1 16 CASSLGVIAGSYEQYF TGCGCCAGCAGCTTGGGAGTAATAGCGGGCTCCTACGAGCAGTACTTC
TRBJ1-5 NA NA TRBV15 16 CATSSRGVYSNQPQHF TGTGCCACCAGCTCCCGGGGGGTTTATAGCAATCAGCCCCAGCATTTT
TRBJ2-5 NA NA TRBV5-1 16 CASSLADGGGLETQYF TGCGCCAGCAGCTTGGCCGACGGAGGCGGACTAGAGACCCAGTACTTC
TRBJ2-7 NA NA TRBV7-2 15 CASSFISGGSYEQYF TGTGCCAGCAGCTTTATTAGCGGTGGCTCCTACGAGCAGTACTTC
TRBJ2-2 NA NA TRBV5-1 15 CASSFPVSNTGELFF TGCGCCAGCAGCTTCCCCGTTTCGAACACCGGGGAGCTGTTTTTT
TRBJ2-7 few TRBD2 TRBV28 14 CASNPGGARHEQYF TGTGCCAGCAACCCCGGGGGGGCGCGCCACGAGCAGTACTTC
TRBJ2-1 NA NA TRBV27 12 CASRTGYHEQFF TGTGCCAGCAGAACAGGGTATCATGAGCAGTTCTTC
TRBJ2-7 NA NA TRBV6-5 14 CASRIELGPYEQYF TGTGCCAGCAGAATCGAACTGGGGCCTTACGAGCAGTACTTC
TRBJ1-2 NA NA TRBV5-4 16 CASSHAMDSAGDGYTF TGTGCCAGCAGCCACGCCATGGACTCGGCCGGAGACGGCTACACCTTC
TRBJ2-5 NA TRBD2 TRBV27 15 CASSLSWAGGETQYF TGTGCCAGCAGTTTATCGTGGGCGGGGGGGGAGACCCAGTACTTC
TRBJ2-2 NA TRBD2 TRBV9 17 CASSAPPGGTNTGELFF TGTGCCAGCAGCGCCCCCCCCGGGGGGACGAACACCGGGGAGCTGTTTTTT
TRBJ2-5 NA TRBD2 TRBV11-2 16 CASRSGTSGGAETQYF TGTGCCAGCAGGTCCGGGACTAGCGGGGGGGCAGAGACCCAGTACTTC
TRBJ2-1 NA TRBD1 TRBV7-6 15 CASSFSGTGINEQFF TGTGCCAGCAGCTTTTCCGGGACAGGGATCAATGAGCAGTTCTTC
TRBJ1-2 once NA TRBV4-2 18 CASRLSSPAGKTGYGYTF TGTGCCAGCAGGCTCTCGTCCCCTGCAGGGAAGACCGGCTATGGCTACACCTTC
TRBJ2-2 NA TRBD1 TRBV27 18 CASSLIRSGTGNTGELFF TGTGCCAGCAGTTTAATAAGATCGGGGACAGGGAACACCGGGGAGCTGTTTTTT
TRBJ1-1 NA NA TRBV6-5 14 CASSFRQMNTEAFF TGTGCCAGCAGTTTTCGACAGATGAACACTGAAGCTTTCTTT
TRBJ2-2 NA NA TRBV6-1 13 CASRQATGGELFF TGTGCCAGCAGACAGGCGACCGGGGGGGAGCTGTTTTTT
TRBJ2-1 NA TRBD1 TRBV2 15 CASSEIGTGGNEQFF TGTGCCAGCAGTGAGATCGGGACAGGGGGCAATGAGCAGTTCTTC
TRBJ2-7 once TRBD2 TRBV5-4 14 CASSSASGQDEQYF TGTGCCAGCAGCTCCGCTAGCGGGCAAGACGAGCAGTACTTC
TRBJ1-4 NA NA TRBV6-5 14 CASSYSTGDEKLFF TGTGCCAGCAGTTACTCGACCGGGGATGAAAAACTGTTTTTT
TRBJ2-7 NA NA TRBV15 16 CATSRDGEGGLYEQYF TGTGCCACCAGCAGAGACGGTGAGGGGGGACTATACGAGCAGTACTTC
TRBJ2-3 NA NA TRBV2 15 CASSEGIASTDTQYF TGTGCCAGCAGTGAAGGGATAGCATCCACAGATACGCAGTATTTT
TRBJ1-1 NA NA TRBV6-1 14 CASRDWTANTEAFF TGTGCCAGCAGGGACTGGACGGCGAACACTGAAGCTTTCTTT
TRBJ2-7 NA TRBD2 TRBV7-8 17 CASSSPLTSGGSYEQYF TGTGCCAGCAGCTCCCCCTTGACTAGCGGGGGCTCCTACGAGCAGTACTTC
TRBJ1-5 once NA TRBV6-5 16 CASSYRGYSMGQPQHF TGTGCCAGCAGTTACCGGGGGTATTCAATGGGTCAGCCCCAGCATTTT
TRBJ2-1 once TRBD2 TRBV11-2 17 CASSLRTSGRVYNEQFF TGTGCCAGCAGCCTCCGGACTAGCGGGAGGGTATACAATGAGCAGTTCTTC
TRBJ1-6 NA NA TRBV4-2 18 CASSLSSRGNRHRSPLHF TGTGCCAGCAGCCTCTCCTCTAGGGGGAACCGTCATCGTTCACCCCTCCACTTT
TRBJ1-6 NA NA TRBV28 17 CASRGQQWGTYNSPLHF TGTGCCAGCAGGGGTCAGCAGTGGGGCACCTATAATTCACCCCTCCACTTT
TRBJ2-2 NA NA TRBV19 12 CASTRGPGELFF TGTGCCAGTACCCGCGGGCCCGGGGAGCTGTTTTTT
TRBJ2-7 NA TRBD2 TRBV18 14 CASCALAGGYEQYF TGTGCCAGCTGCGCGCTAGCGGGAGGGTACGAGCAGTACTTC
TRBJ2-2 NA TRBD1 TRBV27 16 CASSSGTGLTAGELFF TGTGCCAGCAGTTCCGGGACAGGGCTAACCGCCGGGGAGCTGTTTTTT
TRBJ2-4 NA NA TRBV10-3 16 CAISEGGPLAKNIQYF TGTGCCATCAGTGAGGGGGGCCCACTAGCCAAAAACATTCAGTACTTC
TRBJ2-2 NA TRBD2 TRBV11-3 18 CASSLMGLAGGSTGELFF TGTGCCAGCAGCTTAATGGGACTAGCGGGGGGCTCAACCGGGGAGCTGTTTTTT
TRBJ2-1 NA NA TRBV5-1 16 CASSLARRVVGNEQFF TGCGCCAGCAGCTTGGCCCGACGGGTGGTTGGCAATGAGCAGTTCTTC